This T cell receptor (beta chain) originates from a study of blood T cell repertoires in COVID-19. Assay: immunoSEQ multiplex PCR; the TCRdb copy retains only in-frame clones and omits some. The repertoire has a few hundred thousand clones, about 90% of them found once; the top ten carry 0.9% to 1.2%. Participant-given clinical history determined each cohort assignment. Germline CDR1 LGHNT, CDR2 FRNRAP. The trim removed 3 bases at V and 5 bases at J, leaving 10 bases unmatched. The CDR3 loop spans 17 amino acids. The chain is built from TRBV12-5 and TRBJ2-2; 9 nucleotides match TRBD2. This sequence was found in a woman aged 30 to 39 who had recovered from COVID-19. Input material: PBMCs or T cells enriched from blood (not recorded which). CDR3 nucleotides: TGTGCTAGTGGTTTTCCAGCGGGGGGACTTGGGACCGGGGAGCTGTTTTTT. Protein: CASGFPAGGLGTGELFF. Full variable domain (missing parts from reference TRBV12-5 and TRBJ2-2): DARVTQTPRHKVTEMGQEVTMRCQPILGHNTVFWYRQTMMQGLELLAYFRNRAPLDDSGMPKDRFSAEMPDATLATLKIQPSEPRDSAVYFCASGFPAGGLGTGELFFGEGSRLTVL.